The entry below gives a single T cell receptor (beta chain) sequence along with its context. These data originate in a study of T cells in Graves' hyperthyroidism and ophthalmopathy. In the study overall: Peripheral blood was taken when the disease was first diagnosed, before any treatment began.

Researchers amplified the TCR beta CDR3 regions from RNA transcripts. HTBI primers were used for first-round RT-PCR of the TCR CDR3. TCRdb processed the multiplex PCR reads anew with MiXCR; each CDR3 protein has one entry. The sample consists of 190,000 or so distinct CDR3 sequences, approximately 20% of them appearing once. V trimming: 6 bases; J trimming: 8 bases; junction bases outside the gene matches: 13. Germline assignment: CDR1 SGHVS and CDR2 FQNEAQ. CDR3 length equals 16 residues. Clinical symptoms, serum thyroxine and TRAb, thyroid ultrasound and orbital computed tomography were used for the diagnoses.

The sample comprised blood. The TCR originated in a man aged 35-49 years with Graves' hyperthyroidism. This chain uses TRBV7-8 with TRBJ2-3, with 11 bases that match TRBD2. The CDR3 loop is CASRHARLAGSTTQYF. The DNA for the CDR3 is TGTGCCAGCAGACACGCCCGACTAGCGGGGTCGACTACGCAGTATTTT. Full variable domain (missing parts from reference TRBV7-8 and TRBJ2-3): GAGVSQSPRYKVAKRGQDVALRCDPISGHVSLFWYQQALGQGPEFLTYFQNEAQLDKSGLPSDRFFAERPEGSVSTLKIQRTQQEDSAVYLCASRHARLAGSTTQYFGPGTRLTVL.